This T cell receptor beta chain originates from a study of blood T cell repertoires in COVID-19. The CDR3 length is 12 residues. Germline values: CDR1 PRHDT, CDR2 FYEKMQ (reference sequence). The V and J ends lost 6 bases and 13 bases respectively, with 15 bases between them. Per the study methods: Reference gene primer amplification gave nucleated cell count estimates. TCRdb keeps only in-frame clones here, not all; method: immunoSEQ multiplex PCR. Clonal size and the V and J genes are those of that table, whereas D and trimming came from the DNA. This table holds some 120,000 clones, roughly 84% found once. The table lists this clone with a few counts.

Source material: peripheral blood. The chain links TRBV13 to TRBJ1-4; D unresolved. The sequence came from a woman aged 25 to 45 who had recovered from COVID-19. CDR3 amino acids: CASRGSSERLFF. The CDR3, as DNA: TGTGCCAGCAGAGGATCCTCGGAGAGACTGTTTTTT.